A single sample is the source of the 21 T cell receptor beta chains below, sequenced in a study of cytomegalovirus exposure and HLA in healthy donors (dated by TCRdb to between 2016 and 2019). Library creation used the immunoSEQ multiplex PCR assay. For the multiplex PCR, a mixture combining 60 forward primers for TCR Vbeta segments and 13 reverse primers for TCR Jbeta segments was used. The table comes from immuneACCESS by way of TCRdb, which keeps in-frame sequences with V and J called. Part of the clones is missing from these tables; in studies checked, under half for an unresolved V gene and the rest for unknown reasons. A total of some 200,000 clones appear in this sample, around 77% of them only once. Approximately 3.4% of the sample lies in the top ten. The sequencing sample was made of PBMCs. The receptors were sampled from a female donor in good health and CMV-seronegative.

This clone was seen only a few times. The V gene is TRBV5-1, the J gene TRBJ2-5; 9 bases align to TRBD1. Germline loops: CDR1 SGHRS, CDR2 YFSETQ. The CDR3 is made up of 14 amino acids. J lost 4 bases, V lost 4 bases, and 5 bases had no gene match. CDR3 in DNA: TGCGCCAGCAGCGGGGGACAGGGTGGAGAGACCCAGTACTTC. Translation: CASSGGQGGETQYF. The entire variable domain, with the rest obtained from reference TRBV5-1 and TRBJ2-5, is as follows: KAGVTQTPRYLIKTRGQQVTLSCSPISGHRSVSWYQQTPGQGLQFLFEYFSETQRNKGNFPGRFSGRQFSNSRSEMNVSTLELGDSALYLCASSGGQGGETQYFGPGTRLLVL.

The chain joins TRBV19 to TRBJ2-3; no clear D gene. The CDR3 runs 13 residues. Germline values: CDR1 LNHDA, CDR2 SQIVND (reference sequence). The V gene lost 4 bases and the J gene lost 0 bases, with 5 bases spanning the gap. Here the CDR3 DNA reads TGTGCCAGTAGTACGACTAGCACAGATACGCAGTATTTT. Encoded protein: CASSTTSTDTQYF.

In nucleotides, the CDR3 is TGTGCCAGAACGACTAGCGGGGGGGCAGGAGATACGCAGTATTTT. It specifies CARTTSGGAGDTQYF. The chain recombines TRBV5-3 with TRBJ2-3; TRBD2 aligns across 14 bases. TRBV5-3 belongs to the ORF category, with a function that is uncertain. After removal of 6 bases from V and 5 bases from J, the junction contained 5 bases not matched to a gene. There are 15 residues in the CDR3.

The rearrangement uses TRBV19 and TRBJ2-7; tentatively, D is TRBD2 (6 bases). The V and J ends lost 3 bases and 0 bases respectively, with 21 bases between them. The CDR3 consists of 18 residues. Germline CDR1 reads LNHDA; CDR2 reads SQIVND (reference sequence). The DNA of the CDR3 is TGTGCCAGTAGTATCGGCTTCCTGGCAGGAGGGTTCTCCTACGAGCAGTACTTC. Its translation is CASSIGFLAGGFSYEQYF.

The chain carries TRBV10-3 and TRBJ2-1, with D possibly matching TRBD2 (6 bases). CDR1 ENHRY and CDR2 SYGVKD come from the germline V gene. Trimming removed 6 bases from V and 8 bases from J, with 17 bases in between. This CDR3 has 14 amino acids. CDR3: CAIRGDFTADEQFF. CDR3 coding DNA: TGTGCCATCAGGGGGGACTTCACGGCCGATGAGCAGTTCTTC.

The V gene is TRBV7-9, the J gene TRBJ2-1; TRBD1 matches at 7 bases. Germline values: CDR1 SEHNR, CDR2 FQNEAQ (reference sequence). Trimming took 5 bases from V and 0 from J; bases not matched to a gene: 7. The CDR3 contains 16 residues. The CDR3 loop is CASSPPGQSSYNEQFF. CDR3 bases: TGTGCCAGCAGCCCGCCGGGACAGAGCTCCTACAATGAGCAGTTCTTC.

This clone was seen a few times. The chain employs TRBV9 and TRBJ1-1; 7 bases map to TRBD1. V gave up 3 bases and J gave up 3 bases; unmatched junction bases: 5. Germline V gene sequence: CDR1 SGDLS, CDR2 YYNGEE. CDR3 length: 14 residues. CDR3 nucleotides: TGTGCCAGCAGCGCCCGGGACAGTTACACTGAAGCTTTCTTT. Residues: CASSARDSYTEAFF. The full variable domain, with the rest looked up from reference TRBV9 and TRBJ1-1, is DSGVTQTPKHLITATGQRVTLRCSPRSGDLSVYWYQQSLDQGLQFLIQYYNGEERAKGNILERFSAQQFPDLHSELNLSSLELGDSALYFCASSARDSYTEAFFGQGTRLTVV.

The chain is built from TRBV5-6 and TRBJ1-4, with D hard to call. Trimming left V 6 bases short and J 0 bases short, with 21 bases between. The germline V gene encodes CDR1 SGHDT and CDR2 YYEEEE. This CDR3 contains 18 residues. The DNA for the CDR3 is TGTGCCAGCACCGTTTCAGGTTATCCCTCCGCAACTAATGAAAAACTGTTTTTT. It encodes CASTVSGYPSATNEKLFF.

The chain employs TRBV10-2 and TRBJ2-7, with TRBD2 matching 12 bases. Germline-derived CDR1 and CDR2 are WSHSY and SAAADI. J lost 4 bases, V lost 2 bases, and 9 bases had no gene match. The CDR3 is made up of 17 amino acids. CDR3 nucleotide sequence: TGCGCCAGCAGTGAGACCGGGGGTGGGACTAGCGGGTACGAGCAGTACTTC. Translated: CASSETGGGTSGYEQYF.

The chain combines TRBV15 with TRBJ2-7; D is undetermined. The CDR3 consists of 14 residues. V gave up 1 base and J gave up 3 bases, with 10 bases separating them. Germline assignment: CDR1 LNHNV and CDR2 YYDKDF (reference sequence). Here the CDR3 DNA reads TGTGCCACCAGCAGAGTTCCGGGTAGCTACGAGCAGTACTTC. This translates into CATSRVPGSYEQYF.

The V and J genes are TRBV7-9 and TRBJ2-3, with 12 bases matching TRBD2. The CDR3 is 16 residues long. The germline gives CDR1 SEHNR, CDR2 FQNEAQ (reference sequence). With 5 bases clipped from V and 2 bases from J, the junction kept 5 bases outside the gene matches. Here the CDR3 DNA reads TGTGCCAGCAGCCTTCGACTAGCGGGAGCCACAGATACGCAGTATTTT. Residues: CASSLRLAGATDTQYF.

CDR3 sequence: CASMPGALRGEKLFF. CDR3 nucleotide sequence: TGTGCCAGCATGCCAGGGGCCCTACGGGGTGAAAAACTGTTTTTT. The J gene is TRBJ1-4, the V gene TRBV27, with D perhaps TRBD1 (6 bases). Germline V gene sequence: CDR1 MNHEY, CDR2 SMNVEV (reference sequence). Between the trimmed V and J ends, which lost 7 bases and 7 bases, there was a span of 19 bases. CDR3 size: 15 residues.

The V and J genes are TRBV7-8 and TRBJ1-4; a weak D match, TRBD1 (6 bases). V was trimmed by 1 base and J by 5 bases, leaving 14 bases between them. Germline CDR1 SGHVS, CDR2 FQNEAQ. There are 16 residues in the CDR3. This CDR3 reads CASSLVSGGLNEKLFF. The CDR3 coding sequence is TGTGCCAGCAGCTTAGTATCGGGGGGCCTGAATGAAAAACTGTTTTTT.

CDR3 sequence reads: CASSRREGSNEQFF. The DNA for the CDR3 is TGTGCCAGCTCACGGCGGGAAGGCTCCAATGAGCAGTTCTTC. This chain connects TRBV2 to TRBJ2-1; perhaps TRBD2 as D (6 bases). This CDR3 contains 14 residues. The V end lost 8 bases, the J end lost 6 bases, and 17 bases lay between the germline ends. Germline V lookup: CDR1 SNHLY, CDR2 FYNNEI.

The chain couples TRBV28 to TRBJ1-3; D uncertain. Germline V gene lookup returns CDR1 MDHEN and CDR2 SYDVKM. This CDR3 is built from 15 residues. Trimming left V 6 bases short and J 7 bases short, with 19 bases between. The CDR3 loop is CASSLPVTTENTIYF. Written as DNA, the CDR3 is TGTGCCAGCAGCCTTCCCGTAACCACCGAGAACACCATATATTTT.

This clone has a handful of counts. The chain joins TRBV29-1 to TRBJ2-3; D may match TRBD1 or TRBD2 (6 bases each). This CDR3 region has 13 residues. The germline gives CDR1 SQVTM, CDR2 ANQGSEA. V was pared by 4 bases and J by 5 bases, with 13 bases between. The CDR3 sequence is CSVVEGGEDTQYF. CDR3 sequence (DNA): TGCAGCGTTGTAGAGGGGGGAGAAGATACGCAGTATTTT.

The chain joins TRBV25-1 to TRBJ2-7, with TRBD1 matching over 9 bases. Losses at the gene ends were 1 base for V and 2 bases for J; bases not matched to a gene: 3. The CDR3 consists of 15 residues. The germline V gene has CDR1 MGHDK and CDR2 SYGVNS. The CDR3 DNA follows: TGTGCCAGCAGTGAATTAGGGGACAGGGCCTACGAGCAGTACTTC. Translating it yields CASSELGDRAYEQYF.

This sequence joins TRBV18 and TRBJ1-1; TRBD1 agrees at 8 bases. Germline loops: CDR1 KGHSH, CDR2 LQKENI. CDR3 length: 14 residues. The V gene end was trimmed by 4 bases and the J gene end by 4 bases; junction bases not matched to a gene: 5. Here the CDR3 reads CASSQGQVGTEAFF. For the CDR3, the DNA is TGTGCCAGCTCACAGGGACAGGTGGGCACTGAAGCTTTCTTT.

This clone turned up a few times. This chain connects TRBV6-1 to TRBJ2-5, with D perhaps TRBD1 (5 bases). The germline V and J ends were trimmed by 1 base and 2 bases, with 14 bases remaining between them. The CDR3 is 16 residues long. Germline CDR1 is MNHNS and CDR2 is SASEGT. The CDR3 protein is CASSEEGPVRQETQYF. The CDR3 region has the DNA TGTGCCAGCAGTGAAGAGGGGCCAGTTAGACAAGAGACCCAGTACTTC.

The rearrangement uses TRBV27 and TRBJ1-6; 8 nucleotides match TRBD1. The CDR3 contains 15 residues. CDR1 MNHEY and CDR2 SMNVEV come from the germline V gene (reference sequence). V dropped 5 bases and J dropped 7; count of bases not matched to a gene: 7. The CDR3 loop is CASSPIQGENSPLHF. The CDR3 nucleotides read TGTGCCAGCAGTCCCATACAGGGGGAGAATTCACCCCTCCACTTT.

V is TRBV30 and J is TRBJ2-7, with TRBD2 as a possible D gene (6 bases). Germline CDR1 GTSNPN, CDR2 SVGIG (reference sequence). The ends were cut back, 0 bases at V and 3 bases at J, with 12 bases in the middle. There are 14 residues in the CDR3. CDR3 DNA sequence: TGTGCCTGGAGTGTATCGGGGGTTGGCTACGAGCAGTACTTC. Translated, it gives CAWSVSGVGYEQYF.